The clone carrying this TCR beta chain has ten or more counts. The antigen is undetermined. The sample originates from a study of neurological immune-mediated disorders. The cell input for sorted libraries was 950,000 to 1,000,000, and those cells were CD4+ or CD8+ T cells. Study-wide findings and caveats: None of the CDR3 amino acid sequences of expanded clones recurred across subjects, suggesting private repertoires in all groups. The most TCR clonal expansion was seen in HTLV-1-associated myelopathy, whereas the least was seen in multiple sclerosis, below the level in healthy controls.

Via MiXCR, TCRdb re-called the 5' RACE reads, giving one row per CDR3 protein. The sample records 18,000 or so distinct CDR3 sequences, 12% to 15% being singletons. Trimming took 3 bases from V and 3 from J, leaving 8 bases between them. Germline CDR1 SGHNT, CDR2 YENEEA. The CDR3 contains 13 residues. The clonotype comes from a woman aged 55-69 years with HTLV-1-associated myelopathy (HAM/TSP). Sequenced sample: CD4+ T cells from blood. V gene TRBV11-3 combines with J gene TRBJ1-2, with unresolved D. In nucleotides, the CDR3 is TGTGCCAGCAGCTTTCCCCACTACTATGGCTACACCTTC. It codes for CASSFPHYYGYTF.